A single sample is the source of the 13 T cell receptor beta chains below, sequenced in a study of T cell changes during pregnancy in multiple sclerosis. Assay: immunoSEQ multiplex PCR; the TCRdb copy retains only in-frame clones and omits some. The top ten clones hold 1.5% to 2% of a sample with over 85,000 clones, approximately 90% of them seen once. Material: peripheral blood, obtained in the first trimester of pregnancy. These receptors were collected from a female donor in good health, enrolled as a control in a pregnancy study.

The chain carries TRBV12-5 and TRBJ1-2, with a tentative D call TRBD1 (5 bases). The V end lost 3 bases, the J end lost 5 bases, and 10 bases lay between the germline ends. The CDR3 is made up of 13 amino acids. Germline CDR1 and CDR2: LGHNT and FRNRAP. CDR3 residues: CASGFPDRYGYTF. In DNA form, the CDR3 reads TGTGCTAGTGGTTTCCCTGACAGATATGGCTACACCTTC.

The CDR3 nucleotides are TGTGCCAGCAGTCATGGACAGGGGAATTTCGGCCCCTACGAGCAGTACTTC. This translates into CASSHGQGNFGPYEQYF. The chain carries TRBV9 and TRBJ2-7, with 9 bases identical to TRBD1. CDR1 SGDLS and CDR2 YYNGEE come from the germline V gene. V lost 5 bases to trimming and J lost 2 bases; unmatched junction nucleotides: 14. This CDR3 region has 17 residues.

This chain links TRBV28 with TRBJ2-7; D uncertain. The V and J ends lost 4 bases and 8 bases respectively, with 9 bases between them. The germline V gene encodes CDR1 MDHEN and CDR2 SYDVKM. The CDR3 loop spans 11 amino acids. CDR3 nucleotide sequence: TGTGCCAGCAGTTCCCCTACCCAGCAGTACTTC. It is translated as CASSSPTQQYF.

The chain joins TRBV25-1 to TRBJ1-3; D gene ambiguous. Germline CDR1 and CDR2: MGHDK and SYGVNS. V was shortened by 4 bases and J by 7 bases, with 5 bases between the two germline ends. The CDR3 has 11 residues. Here the CDR3 reads CASSGANTIYF. CDR3 sequence (DNA): TGTGCCAGCAGTGGGGCGAACACCATATATTTT.

This clone is a singleton in its sample. The chain carries TRBV4-2 and TRBJ2-7, with 10 bases matching TRBD2. Germline V gives CDR1 LGHNA, CDR2 YNFKEQ. There are 17 residues in the CDR3. V lost 1 base and J lost 6; bases outside the gene matches: 12. The CDR3 DNA reads as TGTGCCAGCAGCCAAGGAGTGGTGGGCCTAGCGGGGGTCGAGCAGTACTTC. Its translation is CASSQGVVGLAGVEQYF.

The CDR3 loop is CASSYRQGRSEAFF. The CDR3 DNA reads as TGTGCCAGCAGCTATCGACAGGGGAGGTCTGAAGCTTTCTTT. The rearrangement joins TRBV7-9 to TRBJ1-1; 8 bases fit TRBD1. Per germline, CDR1 SEHNR and CDR2 FQNEAQ (reference sequence). CDR3 length equals 14 residues. The V and J ends lost 4 bases and 6 bases, in that order; junction bases with no gene match: 7.

This rearrangement joins TRBV6-6 to TRBJ1-2; 10 positions agree with TRBD1. CDR1 is MNHNY and CDR2 is SVGAGI in the germline V gene (reference sequence). The CDR3 extends over 14 amino acids. Trimming cost V 3 bases and J 6 bases; bases outside gene matches: 4. The CDR3 DNA is TGTGCCAGCAGTTATTGGGGGACAGGGGATGGCTACACCTTC. It encodes CASSYWGTGDGYTF.

The rearrangement links TRBV2 to TRBJ2-1, with TRBD2 matching 8 bases. With 6 bases clipped from V and 0 bases from J, the junction kept 4 bases outside the gene matches. The germline CDR1 and CDR2 sequences are SNHLY and FYNNEI. This CDR3 region has 15 residues. The CDR3 protein is CASRGSGGSYNEQFF. The CDR3 bases are TGTGCCAGCAGAGGAAGCGGGGGCTCCTACAATGAGCAGTTCTTC.

This rearrangement joins TRBV6-5 to TRBJ1-1, with D maybe TRBD1 (5 bases). The germline gives CDR1 MNHEY, CDR2 SVGAGI. The CDR3 consists of 12 residues. With 8 bases removed from V and 0 bases from J, the gap between germline ends came to 7 bases. The CDR3 protein is CASQTVNTEAFF. Here the CDR3 DNA reads TGTGCCAGCCAGACAGTGAACACTGAAGCTTTCTTT.

The chain recombines TRBV5-5 with TRBJ2-5; 10 positions match TRBD2. The CDR3 sequence is 16 residues long. Unmatched junction bases numbered 4, after V lost 1 base and J lost 1 base. Per germline, CDR1 SGHKS and CDR2 YYEKEE (reference sequence). DNA for the CDR3: TGTGCCAGCAGCTTGATCCAGCGGGGGGGCCAAGAGACCCAGTACTTC. This gives the protein CASSLIQRGGQETQYF.

The gene calls are TRBV6-5 and TRBJ1-4, with a possible D match to TRBD1 (5 bases). The germline V gene has CDR1 MNHEY and CDR2 SVGAGI. Deletions cut 0 bases from V and 5 bases from J, with 7 bases between. This CDR3 spans 14 amino acids. CDR3 nucleotides: TGTGCCAGCAGTTACTCGACAGCCAATGAAAAACTGTTTTTT. Its translation is CASSYSTANEKLFF.

The J gene is TRBJ2-1, the V gene TRBV27, with TRBD2 identical over 7 bases. V lost 3 bases to trimming and J lost 8 bases; unmatched junction nucleotides: 7. The CDR3 has 14 residues. Germline V gene sequence: CDR1 MNHEY, CDR2 SMNVEV (reference sequence). The CDR3 DNA reads TGTGCCAGCAGTTTCGGGCGGGAGTACGATGAGCAGTTCTTC. The encoded protein is CASSFGREYDEQFF.

CDR3 loop: CASSLYDRGYQGYTF. The CDR3 DNA reads as TGTGCCAGCAGCTTGTATGACAGGGGTTATCAGGGCTACACCTTC. This chain connects TRBV5-6 to TRBJ1-2; TRBD1 matches at 8 bases. V was pared by 1 base and J by 8 bases, with 10 bases of the junction left unmatched. Per the germline V gene, CDR1 is SGHDT and CDR2 is YYEEEE. This CDR3 has 15 residues.